One T cell receptor beta chain is described in this entry. Looked up from germline, CDR1 is KGHDR and CDR2 is SFDVKD. Trimming pared 9 bases from V and 0 bases from J, leaving 20 bases between. The CDR3 extends over 17 amino acids. Method: immunoSEQ multiplex PCR; TCRdb's copy keeps in-frame clones and lacks some. The data contain around 150,000 clones, 80% to 90% of them seen just once; the ten biggest clones take up under 3.5%. This record comes from a study of blood T cell repertoires in COVID-19. The source material was peripheral blood. This chain links TRBV24-1 with TRBJ1-3, with D possibly being TRBD1 (5 bases). The sequence was obtained from a man between 65 and 80 years old with acute or convalescent COVID-19. CDR3 nucleotides: TGTGCCACCCCACCCCCCGCAGGGTCGCTCTCTGGAAACACCATATATTTT. Its protein product is CATPPPAGSLSGNTIYF.